The 26 T cell receptor beta chains presented below share a single source sample, sequenced in a study of blood T cell repertoires in COVID-19. Here immunoSEQ multiplex PCR was the method, and the copy in TCRdb shows in-frame clones only, minus some. The profile covers more than 200,000 clones, with over 75% appearing a single time and around 8% taken by the ten largest. Sequenced material: peripheral blood. These receptors all come from a woman aged 80 or over with acute or convalescent COVID-19.

V usage is TRBV6-5 and J usage is TRBJ1-6; D unresolved. Germline values: CDR1 MNHEY, CDR2 SVGAGI. V was clipped by 6 bases and J by 6 bases, with 15 bases between them. There are 15 residues in the CDR3. The chain's CDR3 is CASRVPPTANSPLHF. The DNA of the CDR3 is TGTGCCAGCAGAGTGCCCCCAACTGCTAATTCACCCCTCCACTTT.

This clone was observed a few times. The J gene is TRBJ2-1, the V gene TRBV6-6; TRBD1 matches at 9 bases. Germline values: CDR1 MNHNY, CDR2 SVGAGI (reference sequence). The CDR3 totals 15 residues. V lost 7 bases and J lost 4; bases outside the gene matches: 8. This chain's CDR3 is CASMPGQGPYNEQFF. CDR3 in DNA: TGTGCCAGCATGCCGGGACAGGGACCTTACAATGAGCAGTTCTTC.

This chain's CDR3 is CASSQERGQGKEPQHF. The CDR3 DNA reads TGCGCCAGCAGCCAAGAGCGGGGACAGGGGAAGGAGCCCCAGCATTTT. This chain joins TRBV4-1 and TRBJ1-5; TRBD1 matches at 10 bases. Germline values: CDR1 MGHRA, CDR2 YSYEKL. The CDR3 runs 16 residues. V was pared by 0 bases and J by 8 bases, with 7 bases of the junction left unmatched.

In this sample, this clone turned up a few times. J is TRBJ2-1 and V is TRBV24-1; TRBD1 agrees at 8 bases. The CDR3 spans 16 residues. V shed 1 base and J 3 bases; nucleotides not matched to a gene: 4. Germline CDR1 is KGHDR and CDR2 is SFDVKD. CDR3 residues: CATSDFRQGNYNEQFF. DNA of the CDR3: TGTGCCACCAGTGATTTTAGACAGGGGAACTACAATGAGCAGTTCTTC.

This clone has only a few counts. The gene calls are TRBV21-1 and TRBJ2-7; TRBD1 was called by the table and not checked on the DNA. TRBV21-1 is given as a pseudogene. The CDR3 is 14 amino acids. Here the CDR3 DNA reads TGTGCCAGCAGCGTGCGGGACAGGGGATACGAGCAGTACTTC. Residues: CASSVRDRGYEQYF.

The gene calls are TRBV5-5 and TRBJ2-3; D perhaps matches TRBD2 (7 bases). Germline V lookup: CDR1 SGHKS, CDR2 YYEKEE (reference sequence). Trimming removed 4 bases from V and 3 bases from J, with 18 bases in between. The CDR3 runs to 16 residues. The CDR3 protein is CASSKKGGAPTDTQYF. In DNA, the CDR3 is TGTGCCAGCAGCAAGAAGGGGGGGGCTCCTACAGATACGCAGTATTTT.

The chain employs TRBV9 and TRBJ2-7; 11 positions match TRBD2. Germline V gene lookup returns CDR1 SGDLS and CDR2 YYNGEE. The CDR3 runs 17 residues. V shed 0 bases and J 2 bases; nucleotides not matched to a gene: 7. This chain's CDR3 is CASSVGLAGGPPYEQYF. As DNA, the CDR3 is TGTGCCAGCAGCGTAGGGCTAGCGGGGGGTCCCCCCTACGAGCAGTACTTC.

The chain joins TRBV3-1 (or the pseudogene TRBV3-2) to TRBJ1-1, with TRBD1 matching over 7 bases. Germline CDR1 LGHDT, CDR2 YNNKEL (reference sequence). This CDR3 is built from 19 residues. With V trimmed by 4 bases and J by 1 base, 18 bases remained unmatched. The CDR3 nucleotides are TGTGCCAGCAGCCCTACAGCTCGCCCGGGACAGAAGAGGAACACTGAAGCTTTCTTT. Translation: CASSPTARPGQKRNTEAFF.

The chain couples TRBV19 to TRBJ1-3; no clear D gene. Trimming took off 4 bases at V and 7 bases at J, with 11 bases between the two ends. Germline V gene lookup returns CDR1 LNHDA and CDR2 SQIVND (reference sequence). The CDR3 spans 13 residues. The CDR3 spells CASSTSGGNTIYF. Written as DNA, the CDR3 is TGTGCCAGTAGTACTTCGGGTGGTAACACCATATATTTT.

The chain uses TRBV29-1 and TRBJ2-2; D is possibly TRBD2 (7 bases). V lost 0 bases and J 6 bases, leaving 17 bases between the germline ends. The CDR3 is 16 residues long. The V gene's germline CDR1 is SQVTM and CDR2 ANQGSEA. DNA for the CDR3: TGCAGCGTTGAAGATCCCGGGGGGCGCCGGGCCGGGGAGCTGTTTTTT. Protein: CSVEDPGGRRAGELFF.

The chain recombines TRBV9 with TRBJ1-6; 7 bases line up with TRBD1. CDR1 and CDR2 (germline): SGDLS, YYNGEE. V trimming: 0 bases; J trimming: 7 bases; junction bases outside the gene matches: 4. This CDR3 region has 15 residues. The CDR3 here is CASSVGGDSNSPLHF. The CDR3 nucleotides are TGTGCCAGCAGCGTAGGGGGGGACAGCAATTCACCCCTCCACTTT.

The chain recombines TRBV4-2 with TRBJ2-5; TRBD2 matches 8 bases. Germline CDR1 reads LGHNA; CDR2 reads YNFKEQ. The CDR3 is made up of 14 amino acids. Germline trimming cut 4 bases from V and 4 bases from J; bases unmatched to any gene: 5. CDR3 residues: CASSPGTRRETQYF. The CDR3 DNA follows: TGTGCCAGCAGCCCCGGGACTAGACGAGAGACCCAGTACTTC.

The chain carries TRBV29-1 and TRBJ2-5; D perhaps matches TRBD1 (7 bases). Looked up from germline, CDR1 is SQVTM and CDR2 is ANQGSEA. V was clipped by 7 bases and J by 1 base, with 13 bases between them. CDR3 size: 13 residues. In DNA, the CDR3 is TGCAGCGGGCGGCAGGGGGGCCAAGAGACCCAGTACTTC. This gives the protein CSGRQGGQETQYF.

CDR3 amino acids: CASSEAAGTGANVLTF. CDR3 nucleotides: TGTGCCAGCAGTGAAGCAGCAGGGACAGGGGCCAACGTCCTGACTTTC. The rearrangement joins TRBV6-1 to TRBJ2-6; weak D call: TRBD1 (6 bases). The CDR3 extends over 16 amino acids. Deletions cut 0 bases from V and 4 bases from J, with 10 bases between. CDR1 and CDR2 (germline): MNHNS, SASEGT.

The rearrangement links TRBV5-1 to TRBJ1-2; unclear D gene. Trimming left V 7 bases short and J 0 bases short, with 13 bases between. Germline CDR1 SGHRS, CDR2 YFSETQ. The CDR3 loop spans 14 amino acids. CDR3 region: CASSSQVTNYGYTF. The CDR3 DNA sequence: TGCGCCAGCTCAAGCCAGGTGACTAACTATGGCTACACCTTC.

J is TRBJ1-1 and V is TRBV10-2; 8 nucleotides align to TRBD1. The V gene end was trimmed by 8 bases and the J gene end by 2 bases; junction bases not matched to a gene: 7. Germline CDR1 is WSHSY and CDR2 is SAAADI. The CDR3 is 14 amino acids. The DNA of the CDR3 is TGCGCCAGCGCCTTGGGACAGGCAAACACTGAAGCTTTCTTT. It is translated as CASALGQANTEAFF.

The chain combines TRBV5-4 with TRBJ1-1, with D possibly being TRBD1 (6 bases). Trimming took off 0 bases at V and 4 bases at J, with 16 bases between the two ends. CDR1 SGHNT and CDR2 YYREEE come from the germline V gene (reference sequence). The CDR3 totals 16 residues. The CDR3: CASSLETAGVSTEAFF. In DNA, the CDR3 is TGTGCCAGCAGCTTGGAAACGGCAGGGGTTAGCACTGAAGCTTTCTTT.

This clone occurred a few times. This chain links TRBV11-3 with TRBJ2-1; 8 bases line up with TRBD2. Germline V gene sequence: CDR1 SGHNT, CDR2 YENEEA. V was pared by 8 bases and J by 14 bases, with 14 bases of the junction left unmatched. The CDR3 runs 13 residues. The CDR3 DNA sequence: TGTGCCAGCGGTTACTCACTAGCGGCGCCTAAGTTCTTC. Its protein product is CASGYSLAAPKFF.

The chain carries TRBV5-6 and TRBJ2-7; 11 nucleotides agree with TRBD2. Germline V gene data show CDR1 as SGHDT and CDR2 as YYEEEE. J gave up 0 bases and V 0 bases, and 2 bases lay outside the gene matches. The CDR3 totals 16 residues. The CDR3 sequence is CASSLASGGHSYEQYF. As DNA, the CDR3 is TGTGCCAGCAGCTTGGCTAGCGGGGGGCACTCCTACGAGCAGTACTTC.

The genes are TRBV11-2 and TRBJ1-6; perhaps TRBD1 as D (5 bases). The CDR3 has 16 amino acids. V was pared by 0 bases and J by 1 base, with 7 bases between. Germline CDR1 SGHAT, CDR2 FQNNGV. CDR3 region: CASSLEAGSYNSPLHF. The CDR3 region has the DNA TGTGCCAGCAGCTTAGAGGCAGGGTCCTATAATTCACCCCTCCACTTT.

CDR3 in amino acids: CASSYLNYGYTF. CDR3 nucleotides: TGTGCCAGCAGTTACCTCAACTATGGCTACACCTTC. This chain joins TRBV6-6 and TRBJ1-2; D is undetermined. The length of the CDR3 is 12 residues. V lost 2 bases, J lost 2 bases, and 3 bases lay in between. The germline gives CDR1 MNHNY, CDR2 SVGAGI (reference sequence).

The chain joins TRBV5-4 to TRBJ2-2; 9 bases fit TRBD1. Germline V gives CDR1 SGHNT, CDR2 YYREEE (reference sequence). V trimming: 3 bases; J trimming: 5 bases; junction bases outside the gene matches: 14. CDR3 size: 18 residues. The CDR3 here is CASSSEQGAVRGTGELFF. The CDR3 DNA reads as TGTGCCAGCAGCTCCGAACAGGGGGCAGTCAGGGGTACCGGGGAGCTGTTTTTT.

There are a few counts of this clone. The chain is built from TRBV7-9 and TRBJ1-2; 9 bases line up with TRBD1. J lost 3 bases, V lost 5 bases, and 10 bases had no gene match. CDR1 is SEHNR, CDR2 FQNEAQ, per germline (reference sequence). CDR3 length: 16 residues. The CDR3 region has the DNA TGTGCCAGCAGCACCCACGGACAGGGGAAAGACTATGGCTACACCTTC. It encodes CASSTHGQGKDYGYTF.

The rearrangement uses TRBV5-4 and TRBJ1-6; no reliable D call. The germline V and J ends were trimmed by 2 bases and 0 bases, with 9 bases remaining between them. Looked up from germline, CDR1 is SGHNT and CDR2 is YYREEE (reference sequence). This CDR3 is built from 16 residues. For the CDR3, the DNA is TGTGCCAGCAGCTTTGGGCAGAGCTCCTATAATTCACCCCTCCACTTT. Its translation: CASSFGQSSYNSPLHF.

The chain recombines TRBV30 with TRBJ2-7; TRBD1 matches 8 bases. This CDR3 is 15 amino acids long. Trimming cost V 1 base and J 2 bases; bases outside gene matches: 7. Germline-derived CDR1 and CDR2 are GTSNPN and SVGIG (reference sequence). The CDR3 sequence: CAWSGQGQATYEQYF. CDR3 DNA: TGTGCCTGGAGTGGCCAGGGACAGGCGACCTACGAGCAGTACTTC.

The CDR3 coding sequence is TGTGCCAGCTCACCGCGAGGACAGGAGTATGGCTACACCTTC. Amino acids: CASSPRGQEYGYTF. V usage is TRBV18 and J usage is TRBJ1-2; 7 nucleotides line up with TRBD1. With V trimmed by 3 bases and J by 5 bases, 6 bases remained unmatched. The V gene's germline CDR1 is KGHSH and CDR2 LQKENI. The CDR3 contains 14 residues.